The sequence of this T cell receptor (beta chain) was determined in a study of human T cells and chemical hapten exposure. This clonotype showed up many times. The antigen is undetermined. TCRdb ran MiXCR on the RACE reads and lists one entry per CDR3 protein. The sample records about 360,000 distinct CDR3 sequences, about 4.8% being singletons. The CDR3 consists of 14 residues. Trimming took off 4 bases at V and 2 bases at J, with 11 bases between the two ends. Looked up from germline, CDR1 is MDHEN and CDR2 is SYDVKM. Study-level results: Unchanged with DPC sensitization were TCRs above 1 in 1000 frequency.

The time point is: patch test 1, 2 weeks after DPC sensitization. Treatment reported: therapeutic diphenylcyclopropenone sensitization with weekly scalp DPC. The chain joins TRBV28 to TRBJ2-5; tentatively, D is TRBD1 (6 bases). The clonotype comes from a woman aged 45-60 years with alopecia areata. Some clones in this sample may be carry-over from other donors' samples. Sample: whole blood, taken in connection with sensitization to the hapten diphenylcyclopropenone (DPC). Here the CDR3 DNA reads TGTGCCAGCAGTTCCCCCGGGACACAAGAGACCCAGTACTTC. It codes for CASSSPGTQETQYF.